This T cell receptor beta chain was identified during a study of T-cell reconstitution after alpha-beta-depleted transplantation in children (dated by TCRdb to the mid-2010s). A note on the overall study: T-cell immune reconstitution after TCRalphabeta/CD19-depleted allogeneic hematopoietic cell transplantation in children was quantitatively tracked in the study by means of TCR repertoire profiling.

Trimming leaves V shorter by 2 bases and J shorter by 7 bases, with the junction holding 10 bases beyond the gene matches. According to the germline V gene (reference sequence), CDR1 reads DFQATT and CDR2 reads SNEGSKA. There are 14 amino acids in the CDR3, from cysteine to phenylalanine inclusive. Here the CDR3 DNA is all that survives: 42 bases in frame from base 1. For this clonotype: Its antigen remains unidentified. The sample holds no much larger clone one base away, and base qualities are not on file.

What the treatment or condition label conveys for this sample: allogeneic hematopoietic cell transplantation with graft depleted of TCRalphabeta T cells and CD19 B cells. TCRalphabeta/CD19-depleted allogeneic hematopoietic cell grafts were given to the transplant recipients, all of whom were children. Library prep was done by PCR. The sequencer listed for this sample is Illumina HiSeq 2500. TCR libraries were prepared with molecular barcoding, using unique molecular identifiers to normalize TCRbeta repertoire quantification. Starting from the raw public reads, TCRdb applied fastp trimming at Q25, assembled clones with MiXCR and retained in-frame beta chains. A single entry per CDR3 protein holds the most common genes and DNA from its merged rows. Present in this sample are about 420,000 distinct CDR3 sequences, 15% to 20% of which were seen just once. The ten most abundant clones make up 25% to 35% of the sample.

What the study reported, not specific to this receptor: The apparently early recovery of alphabetaT-cell counts about two months after transplant reportedly depended on only several hundred rapidly expanded clones that came from non-depleted graft cells. The frequencies of hyperexpanded clones fell over the following months, and after one year, T-cell counts and TCRbeta diversity were mostly attributed to newly produced T cells. In some patients, the high TCRbeta diversity seen at day 60 was put down to recipient T cells and intrathymic progenitors that had survived conditioning.

The input for sequencing was PBMCs, mostly from graft donor cells, taken 360 days after TCRalphabeta/CD19-depleted stem cell transplant. The source is a boy less than two years old who had a stem cell transplant for Wiskott-Aldrich syndrome, so the T cells may come from the graft donor. Recombination joined TRBV20-1 with TRBJ2-7; 8 of the junction bases match TRBD2. The CDR3 protein sequence reads: CSARSSGDVGEQYF. The DNA sequence is as follows: TGCAGTGCTAGAAGTAGCGGGGATGTAGGAGAGCAGTACTTC.